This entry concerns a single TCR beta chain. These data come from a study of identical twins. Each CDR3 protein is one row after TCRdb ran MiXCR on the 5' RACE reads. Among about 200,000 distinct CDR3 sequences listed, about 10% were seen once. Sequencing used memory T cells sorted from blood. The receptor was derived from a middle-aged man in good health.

This chain's CDR3 is CASSLRGLANEQFF. In DNA form, the CDR3 reads TGTGCCAGCAGCTTGAGGGGACTAGCAAATGAGCAGTTCTTC. The chain combines TRBV5-6 with TRBJ2-1; 9 bases agree with TRBD2. Trimming removed 1 base from V and 7 bases from J; junction bases left unmatched: 3. The CDR3 extends over 14 amino acids. The germline V gene has CDR1 SGHDT and CDR2 YYEEEE.